These T cell receptor beta chains were read from a single sample in a study of cytomegalovirus exposure and HLA in healthy donors. Only in-frame clones appear in the TCRdb table, and some are missing; sequencing was by immunoSEQ multiplex PCR. The data show about 120,000 clones, under 85% seen once. Material for sequencing was PBMCs. These receptors were collected from a man aged 30-40 years in good health and CMV-seropositive. Each CDR3 is given with its conserved first and last residue. A D gene is named only where the DNA matches it firmly. Clone size is stated in some rows and not others, as once, few, many or a class when expanded.

>NA|TRBJ1-1|TRBV30|NA
CAWTGGPNTEAFF
TGTGCCTGGACCGGCGGCCCGAACACTGAAGCTTTCTTT
>NA|TRBJ1-2|TRBV30|NA
CAWSVRGYGYTF
TGTGCCTGGAGTGTACGAGGGTATGGCTACACCTTC
>NA|TRBJ2-3|TRBV9|few
CASSVDGDSSTDTQYF
TGTGCCAGCAGCGTAGATGGGGACTCCAGCACAGATACGCAGTATTTT
>NA|TRBJ1-4|TRBV5-5|once
CASSLEQTNEKLFF
TGTGCCAGCAGCTTGGAGCAAACTAATGAAAAACTGTTTTTT
>NA|TRBJ1-2|TRBV10-2|few
CASSEARGINYGYTF
TGCGCCAGCAGTGAGGCGAGGGGGATTAACTATGGCTACACCTTC
>NA|TRBJ2-5|TRBV5-1|NA
CASSRPQQGPQETQYF
TGCGCCAGCAGCAGGCCCCAACAGGGACCCCAAGAGACCCAGTACTTC
>NA|TRBJ2-2|TRBV13|once
CASSQEPNTGELFF
TGTGCCAGCAGTCAGGAACCGAACACCGGGGAGCTGTTTTTT
>TRBD2|TRBJ2-5|TRBV5-5|once
CASSSEKRGFQETQYF
TGTGCCAGCAGCTCCGAGAAGCGGGGCTTCCAAGAGACCCAGTACTTC
>NA|TRBJ2-7|TRBV15|NA
CATSRPRAGDSYEQYF
TGTGCCACCAGCAGACCCCGGGCAGGGGACTCCTACGAGCAGTACTTC
>NA|TRBJ1-1|TRBV6-5|NA
CASSYRLLTPTEAFF
TGTGCCAGCAGTTACAGGCTCTTGACACCCACTGAAGCTTTCTTT
>NA|TRBJ2-7|TRBV6-6|NA
CASSPLQGPYEQYF
TGTGCCAGCAGTCCATTACAGGGCCCCTACGAGCAGTACTTC
>NA|TRBJ1-3|TRBV18|NA
CASSQAVGSGNTIYF
TGTGCCAGCTCCCAGGCCGTTGGATCTGGAAACACCATATATTTT
>NA|TRBJ2-4|TRBV11-3|NA
CASITGIRPNIQYF
TGTGCCAGCATCACGGGGATTCGGCCCAACATTCAGTACTTC
>NA|TRBJ1-4|TRBV2|NA
CASTGGRATNEKLFF
TGTGCCAGCACGGGGGGCCGCGCAACTAATGAAAAACTGTTTTTT
>TRBD2|TRBJ2-3|TRBV2|NA
CASSHLAGGVDTQYF
TGTGCCAGCAGTCACCTAGCGGGGGGGGTGGATACGCAGTATTTT
>TRBD1|TRBJ2-7|TRBV11-2|NA
CASSLLSGTGVYEQYF
TGTGCCAGCAGCTTACTATCCGGGACAGGGGTGTACGAGCAGTACTTC